Each of the 3 T cell receptor beta chains below was sequenced from the same sample in a study of blood T cell repertoires in COVID-19. The repertoire was sequenced with immunoSEQ multiplex PCR; TCRdb's copy has only in-frame clones and lacks some. The sample carries hundreds of thousands of clones, about 90% recorded once. The specimen sequenced was PBMCs or T cells enriched from blood (not recorded which). The source is a woman between 45 and 65 years old with acute COVID-19.

This clone was observed a handful of times. The chain links TRBV9 to TRBJ1-6, with D perhaps matching TRBD1 (6 bases). Germline values: CDR1 SGDLS, CDR2 YYNGEE. Trimming took 0 bases from V and 0 from J, leaving 16 bases between them. The CDR3 extends over 19 amino acids. DNA of the CDR3: TGTGCCAGCAGCGTAGCTCACGACAGGAAAAGCTCCTATAATTCACCCCTCCACTTT. It encodes CASSVAHDRKSSYNSPLHF.

The chain uses TRBV6-2 or TRBV6-3 and TRBJ2-1; maybe TRBD2 (6 bases). The germline V and J ends were trimmed by 0 bases and 5 bases, with 20 bases remaining between them. This CDR3 is built from 18 residues. Germline V gene lookup returns CDR1 MNHEY and CDR2 SVGEGT. The CDR3 DNA sequence: TGTGCCAGCAGTTACTCGAGGTGGGAGGCCAATGCGAACAATGAGCAGTTCTTC. Encoded protein: CASSYSRWEANANNEQFF.

The J gene is TRBJ1-2, the V gene TRBV7-2; the D gene is possibly TRBD1 (6 bases). V lost 0 bases to trimming and J lost 2 bases, with 13 bases between them. The CDR3 has 16 residues. Germline CDR1 and CDR2: SGHTA and FQGNSA. CDR3 loop: CASSLAGGGLNYGYTF. The CDR3 DNA reads TGTGCCAGCAGCTTAGCTGGGGGGGGCCTAAACTATGGCTACACCTTC. Looking up the rest from reference TRBV7-2 and TRBJ1-2 gives the full variable domain: GAGVSQSPSNKVTEKGKDVELRCDPISGHTALYWYRQSLGQGLEFLIYFQGNSAPDKSGLPSDRFSAERTGGSVSTLTIQRTQQEDSAVYLCASSLAGGGLNYGYTFGSGTRLTVV.